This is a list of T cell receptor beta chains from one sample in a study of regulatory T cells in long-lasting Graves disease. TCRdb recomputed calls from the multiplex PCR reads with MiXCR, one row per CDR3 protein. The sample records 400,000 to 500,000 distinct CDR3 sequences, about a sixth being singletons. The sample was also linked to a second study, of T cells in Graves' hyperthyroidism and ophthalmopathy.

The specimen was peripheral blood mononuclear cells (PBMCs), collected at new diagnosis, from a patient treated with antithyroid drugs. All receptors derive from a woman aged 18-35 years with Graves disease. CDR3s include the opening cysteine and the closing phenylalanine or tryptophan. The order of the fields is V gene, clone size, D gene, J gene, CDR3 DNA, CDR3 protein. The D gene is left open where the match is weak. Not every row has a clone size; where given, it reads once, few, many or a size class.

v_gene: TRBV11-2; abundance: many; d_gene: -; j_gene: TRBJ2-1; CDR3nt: TGTGCCAGCAGCTTAATGCCCGGGGACATCTACAATGAGCAGTTCTTC; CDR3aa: CASSLMPGDIYNEQFF
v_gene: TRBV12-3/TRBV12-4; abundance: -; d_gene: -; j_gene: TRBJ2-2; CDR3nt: TGTGCCAGCAGTTCTCAGAGCACCGGGGAGCTGTTTTTT; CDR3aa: CASSSQSTGELFF
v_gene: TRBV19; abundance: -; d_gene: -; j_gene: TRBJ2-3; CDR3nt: TGTGCCAGTAGCCCACTAGCCCTCACAGATACGCAGTATTTT; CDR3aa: CASSPLALTDTQYF
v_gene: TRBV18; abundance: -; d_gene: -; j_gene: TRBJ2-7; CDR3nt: TGTGCCAGCTCATTCCAGGATCCTAGGCTGGGCGAGCAGTACTTC; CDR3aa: CASSFQDPRLGEQYF
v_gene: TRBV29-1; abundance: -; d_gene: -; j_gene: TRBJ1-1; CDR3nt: TGCATGGGGGAGGCTGGGAACACTGAAGCTTTCTTT; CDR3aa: CMGEAGNTEAFF
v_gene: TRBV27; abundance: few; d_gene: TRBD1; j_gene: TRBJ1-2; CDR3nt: TGTGCCAGCAGCCAAGGGACAGGCTATGGCTACACCTTC; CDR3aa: CASSQGTGYGYTF
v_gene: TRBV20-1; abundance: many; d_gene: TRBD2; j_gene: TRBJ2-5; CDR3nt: TGCAGTGCTGAGTCGTTGGTAGGGACTATGGAGACCCAGTACTTC; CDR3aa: CSAESLVGTMETQYF
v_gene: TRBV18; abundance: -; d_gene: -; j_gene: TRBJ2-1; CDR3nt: TGTGCCAGCTCACCGGGGGCCCGTCAAACCTACAATGAGCAGTTCTTC; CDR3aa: CASSPGARQTYNEQFF
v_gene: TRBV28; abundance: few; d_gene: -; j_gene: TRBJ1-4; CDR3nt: TGTGCCAGCAGTTTTGGGCCGCCACGGACTGCAACTAATGAAAAACTGTTTTTT; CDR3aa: CASSFGPPRTATNEKLFF
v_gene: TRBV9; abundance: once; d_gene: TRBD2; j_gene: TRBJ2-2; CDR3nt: TGTGCCAGCAGCGTTCTAGCGGGGATACCAGGGGAGCTGTTTTTT; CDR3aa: CASSVLAGIPGELFF
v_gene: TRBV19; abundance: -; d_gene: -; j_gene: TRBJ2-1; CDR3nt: TGTGCCAGTAGTATTGCGATCGGACGGAACAATGAGCAGTTCTTC; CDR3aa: CASSIAIGRNNEQFF
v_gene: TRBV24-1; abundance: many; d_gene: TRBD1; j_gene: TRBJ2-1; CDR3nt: TGTGCCACCAGCGGGACAGGGAGAGGCAGTGAGCAGTTCTTC; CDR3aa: CATSGTGRGSEQFF
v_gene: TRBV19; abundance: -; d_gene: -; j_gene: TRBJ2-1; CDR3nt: TGTGCCAGTAGTCAAGTCCCCCGGAATGAGCAGTTCTTC; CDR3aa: CASSQVPRNEQFF
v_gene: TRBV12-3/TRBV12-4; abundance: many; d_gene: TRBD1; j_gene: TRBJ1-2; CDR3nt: TGTGCCAGCAGTCGATACCCTGCCGGGACAGCTAACTATGGCTACACCTTC; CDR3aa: CASSRYPAGTANYGYTF
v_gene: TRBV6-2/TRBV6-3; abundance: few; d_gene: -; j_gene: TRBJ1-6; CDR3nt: TGTGCCAGCAGTTACACCATCCAGGGACCCTTTTCACCCCTCCACTTT; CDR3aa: CASSYTIQGPFSPLHF
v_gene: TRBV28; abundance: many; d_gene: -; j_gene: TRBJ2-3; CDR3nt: TGTGCCAGCAGTTTTTGGGGGACTAGCACAGATACGCAGTATTTT; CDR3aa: CASSFWGTSTDTQYF
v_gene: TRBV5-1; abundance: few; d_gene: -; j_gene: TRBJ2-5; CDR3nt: TGCGCCAGCAGCCCGGAGGCCGGGAGAGGAGGAGAGACCCAGTACTTC; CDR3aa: CASSPEAGRGGETQYF
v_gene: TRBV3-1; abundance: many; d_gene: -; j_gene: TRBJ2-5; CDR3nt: TGTGCCAGCAGCCAAGACCCCGACAGGGAGACCCAGTACTTC; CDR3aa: CASSQDPDRETQYF
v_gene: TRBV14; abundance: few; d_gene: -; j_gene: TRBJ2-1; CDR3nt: TGTGCCAGCAGCCCCTATCGACCACTCGGAGAGGAGGAGCAGTTCTTC; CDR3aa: CASSPYRPLGEEEQFF
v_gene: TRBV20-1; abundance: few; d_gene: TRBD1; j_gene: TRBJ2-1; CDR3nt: TGCAGTGCTAGAGGCGGGCAGGGGGCGTACGATGAGCAGTTCTTC; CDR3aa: CSARGGQGAYDEQFF
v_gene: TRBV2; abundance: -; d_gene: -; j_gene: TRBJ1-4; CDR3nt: TGTGCCAGCAGTGAAGAAGCTTGGGAGATAGGTGAAAAACTGTTTTTT; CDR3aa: CASSEEAWEIGEKLFF
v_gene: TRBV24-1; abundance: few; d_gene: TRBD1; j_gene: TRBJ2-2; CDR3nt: TGTGCCACCAGCAGGACAGGGGGTTCCGGGGAGCTGTTTTTT; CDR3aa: CATSRTGGSGELFF
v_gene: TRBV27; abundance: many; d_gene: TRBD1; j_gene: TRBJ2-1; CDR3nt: TGTGCCAGCGCCCGGACAGGGAACAATGAGCAGTTCTTC; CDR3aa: CASARTGNNEQFF
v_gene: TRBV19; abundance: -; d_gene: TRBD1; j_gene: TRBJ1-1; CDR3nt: TGTGCCAGTCGAAATCGCCGGGACAGCGTGTCGGCTTTCTTT; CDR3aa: CASRNRRDSVSAFF
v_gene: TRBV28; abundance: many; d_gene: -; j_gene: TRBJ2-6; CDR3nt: TGTGCCAGCTTAAACTCTGGGGCCAACGTCCTGACTTTC; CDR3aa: CASLNSGANVLTF
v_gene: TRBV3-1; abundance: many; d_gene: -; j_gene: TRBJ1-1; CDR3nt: TGTGCCAGCAGCCCCCTCCTCAAGGTGAACACTGAAGCTTTCTTT; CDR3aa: CASSPLLKVNTEAFF
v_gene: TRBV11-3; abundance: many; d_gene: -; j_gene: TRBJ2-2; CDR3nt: TGTGCCAGCAGTCCCGTGGGGAGGAGGGAGCTGTTTTTT; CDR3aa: CASSPVGRRELFF
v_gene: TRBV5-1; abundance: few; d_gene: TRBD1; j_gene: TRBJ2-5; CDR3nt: TGCGCCAGCAGCTTGGGACAGGGGACCTTCAGGACCCAGTACTTC; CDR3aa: CASSLGQGTFRTQYF
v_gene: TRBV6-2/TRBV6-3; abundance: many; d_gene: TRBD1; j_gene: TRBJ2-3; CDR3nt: TGTGCCAGCAGTGACGGACAGGGGGTCACAGATACGCAGTATTTT; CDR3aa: CASSDGQGVTDTQYF
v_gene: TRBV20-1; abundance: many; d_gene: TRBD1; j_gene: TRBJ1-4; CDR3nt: TGCAGTGCTGGACAGGGGGCGAGGAGTGAAAAACTGTTTTTT; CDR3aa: CSAGQGARSEKLFF
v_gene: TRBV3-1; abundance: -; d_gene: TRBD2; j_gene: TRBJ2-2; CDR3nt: TGTGCCAGCAGCCAACCCCGCAGCGGGACCTCCACCGGGGAGCTGTTTTTT; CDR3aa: CASSQPRSGTSTGELFF
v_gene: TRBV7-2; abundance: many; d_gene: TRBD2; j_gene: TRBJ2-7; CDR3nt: TGTGCCAGCAGCGCATCCACTAGCGGGAGAGGGGGCGAGCAGTACTTC; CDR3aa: CASSASTSGRGGEQYF
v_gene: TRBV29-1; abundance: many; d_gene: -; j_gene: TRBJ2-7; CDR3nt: TGCAGCGTTGTGGGCCCCGGGAGCGGGTACGAGCAGTACTTC; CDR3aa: CSVVGPGSGYEQYF
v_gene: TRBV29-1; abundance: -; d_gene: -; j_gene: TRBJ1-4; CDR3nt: TGCAGCGTTGAAGATCAAGACGCAGGGCCTGAAAAACTGTTTTTT; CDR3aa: CSVEDQDAGPEKLFF
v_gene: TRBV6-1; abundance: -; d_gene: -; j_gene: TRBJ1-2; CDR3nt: TGTGCCAGCAGTACCCCAACTTCCCGTGGCTACACCTTC; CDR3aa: CASSTPTSRGYTF
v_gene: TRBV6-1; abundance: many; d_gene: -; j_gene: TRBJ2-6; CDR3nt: TGTGCCAGCAGTGAAGCTGTGTCAGGTTGGGTATCTGGGGCCAACGTCCTGACTTTC; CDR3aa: CASSEAVSGWVSGANVLTF
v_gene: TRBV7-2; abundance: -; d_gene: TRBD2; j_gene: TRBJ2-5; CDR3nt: TGTGCCACCTTAGCGGGAGGCCAGACCCAGTACTTC; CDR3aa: CATLAGGQTQYF
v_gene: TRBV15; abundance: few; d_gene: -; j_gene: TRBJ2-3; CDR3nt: TGTGCCGTACATAGGTTGGGCACAGATACGCAGTATTTT; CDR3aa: CAVHRLGTDTQYF
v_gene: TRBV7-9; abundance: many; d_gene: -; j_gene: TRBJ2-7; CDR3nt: TGTGCCAGCACCATTACTCTTTCCGGGACCCCGCCCTACGAGCAGTACTTC; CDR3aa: CASTITLSGTPPYEQYF
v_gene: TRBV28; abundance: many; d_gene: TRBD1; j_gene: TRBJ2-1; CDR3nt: TGTGCCAGCAGGGCTCACTTAGGGACAGGGTTCAATGAGCAGTTCTTC; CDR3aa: CASRAHLGTGFNEQFF
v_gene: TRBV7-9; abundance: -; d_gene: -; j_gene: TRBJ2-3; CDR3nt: TGTGCCAGCAGCTGGACACGGGACACAGATACGCAGTATTTT; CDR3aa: CASSWTRDTDTQYF
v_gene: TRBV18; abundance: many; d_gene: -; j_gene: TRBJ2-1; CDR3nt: TGTGCCAGCTTTCCGGGCAGCCGTTCCTACAATGAGCAGTTCTTC; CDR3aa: CASFPGSRSYNEQFF
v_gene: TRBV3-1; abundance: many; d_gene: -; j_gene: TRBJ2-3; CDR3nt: TGTGCCAGCAGCCTAAGAACTCCCTCGGGGGATACGCAGTATTTT; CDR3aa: CASSLRTPSGDTQYF
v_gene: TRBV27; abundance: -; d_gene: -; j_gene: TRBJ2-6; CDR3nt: TGTGCCAGCATGGGGTTCACTGGGGCCAACGTCCTGACTTTC; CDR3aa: CASMGFTGANVLTF
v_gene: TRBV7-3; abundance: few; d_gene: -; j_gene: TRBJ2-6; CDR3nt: TGTGCCAGCAGCTTAAAAAGGGGTACTGGGGCCAACGTCCTGACTTTC; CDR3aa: CASSLKRGTGANVLTF
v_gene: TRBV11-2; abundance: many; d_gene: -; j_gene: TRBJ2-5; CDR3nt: TGTGCCAGCAGCTTAGTCAGTGGGCAGCAAGAGACCCAGTACTTC; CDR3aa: CASSLVSGQQETQYF
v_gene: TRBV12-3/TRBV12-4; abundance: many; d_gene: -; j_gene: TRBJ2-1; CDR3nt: TGTGCCAGCAGTTTAGGTCAGGGAATTGAGCAGTTCTTC; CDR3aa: CASSLGQGIEQFF
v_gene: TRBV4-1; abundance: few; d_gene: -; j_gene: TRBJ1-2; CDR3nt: TGCGCCAGCAGTGGACAGACGGACTATGGCTACACCTTC; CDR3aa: CASSGQTDYGYTF
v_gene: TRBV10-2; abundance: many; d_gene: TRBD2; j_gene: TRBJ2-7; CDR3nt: TGCGCCAGCAGTGAAAGAGGACTAGCGGGAGGGATACCCTACGAGCAGTACTTC; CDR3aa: CASSERGLAGGIPYEQYF
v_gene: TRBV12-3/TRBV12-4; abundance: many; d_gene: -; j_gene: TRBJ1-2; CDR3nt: TGTGCCAGCAGGTCACAGGGTGACTATGGCTACACCTTC; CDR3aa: CASRSQGDYGYTF